The present T cell receptor beta chain was sequenced within a study of T cells in Graves' hyperthyroidism and ophthalmopathy. Across the study: Peripheral blood was drawn at first diagnosis, prior to all treatment.

Template material for amplifying TCR beta CDR3 regions consisted of RNA transcripts. The HTBI set primed first-round TCR CDR3 RT-PCR. Via MiXCR, TCRdb re-called the multiplex PCR reads, giving one row per CDR3 protein. The top ten clones hold about 12% of a sample with about 640,000 distinct CDR3 sequences, 13% to 15% of them seen once. The specimen was blood. The clonotype was recovered from a woman aged 45-65 years with Graves' ophthalmopathy.

CDR3 nucleotide sequence: TGCAGCGTTGGTTCGGGGGCGAACACCGGGGAGCTGTTTTTT. It is translated as CSVGSGANTGELFF. The V and J genes are TRBV29-1 and TRBJ2-2; weak D call: TRBD2 (6 bases). This CDR3 contains 14 residues. V was trimmed by 4 bases and J by 0 bases, leaving 9 bases between them. Germline CDR1 is SQVTM and CDR2 is ANQGSEA.